This T cell receptor beta chain was obtained from a study of CD8 T cells in Susac syndrome. The wider study: Clinical remission applied to roughly 8 sequenced Susac syndrome patients, and roughly six had active disease.

TEMRA cells were enriched by FACS, and CD4+ and CD8+ T cells were negatively isolated. V was pared by 4 bases and J by 11 bases, with 12 bases between. CDR1 is SNHLY, CDR2 FYNNEI, per germline. CDR3 length equals 13 residues. Comments on this clonotype: Its target is unknown.

When the RNA was reverse transcribed, random hexamers were used with an input of roughly 0.45 to 1 ug. The CDR3 of TCR beta was amplified by immunoSEQ multiplex PCR across 54 Vbeta and 13 Jbeta. TCRdb re-analysed the immunoSEQ multiplex PCR reads in MiXCR, keeping a single row per CDR3 protein. The data contain around 150,000 distinct CDR3 sequences, under 97% of them seen just once; the ten biggest clones take up around 0.08%. Study outcomes and limitations: By the study's own acknowledgment, its TCR sequencing and HLA analysis included relatively few individuals.

The genes are TRBV2 and TRBJ1-6, with D unclear. The sequence was collected from a human donor with Susac syndrome. The sample consisted of CD4+ T cells from PBMCs. This CDR3 is CASSGAEVAPLHF. Here the CDR3 DNA reads TGTGCCAGCAGTGGGGCAGAGGTGGCACCCCTCCACTTT.